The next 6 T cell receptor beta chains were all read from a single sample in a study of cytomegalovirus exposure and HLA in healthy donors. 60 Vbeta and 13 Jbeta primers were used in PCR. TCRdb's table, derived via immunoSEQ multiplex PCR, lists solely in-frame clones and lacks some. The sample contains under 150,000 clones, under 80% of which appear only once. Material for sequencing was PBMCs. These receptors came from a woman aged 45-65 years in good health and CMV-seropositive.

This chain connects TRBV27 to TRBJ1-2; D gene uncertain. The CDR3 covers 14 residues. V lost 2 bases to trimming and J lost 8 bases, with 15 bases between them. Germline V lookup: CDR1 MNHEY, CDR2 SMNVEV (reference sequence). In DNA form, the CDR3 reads TGTGCCAGCAGTTTACGAAGGCAAGCGAGGGGCTACACCTTC. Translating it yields CASSLRRQARGYTF.

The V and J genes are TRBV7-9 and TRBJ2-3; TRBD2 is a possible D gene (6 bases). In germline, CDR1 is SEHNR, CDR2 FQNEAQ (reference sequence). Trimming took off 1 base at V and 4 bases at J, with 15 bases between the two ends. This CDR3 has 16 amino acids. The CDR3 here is CASSLDRVREADTQYF. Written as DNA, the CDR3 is TGTGCCAGCAGCTTAGATCGTGTTAGGGAGGCAGATACGCAGTATTTT. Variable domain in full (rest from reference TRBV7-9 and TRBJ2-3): DTGVSQNPRHKITKRGQNVTFRCDPISEHNRLYWYRQTLGQGPEFLTYFQNEAQLEKSRLLSDRFSAERPKGSFSTLEIQRTEQGDSAMYLCASSLDRVREADTQYFGPGTRLTVL.

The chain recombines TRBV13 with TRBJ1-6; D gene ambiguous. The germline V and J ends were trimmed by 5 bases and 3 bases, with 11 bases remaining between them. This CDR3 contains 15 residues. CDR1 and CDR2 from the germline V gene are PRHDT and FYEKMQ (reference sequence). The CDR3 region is CASSRRRDYNSPLHF. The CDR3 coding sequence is TGTGCCAGCAGCCGCCGACGGGACTATAATTCACCCCTCCACTTT.

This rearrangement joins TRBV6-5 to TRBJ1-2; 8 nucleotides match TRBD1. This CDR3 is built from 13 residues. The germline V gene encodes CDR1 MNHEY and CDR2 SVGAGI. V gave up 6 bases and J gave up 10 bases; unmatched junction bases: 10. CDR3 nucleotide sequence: TGTGCCAGCAGCACGGGACAGGTCGAGGTCTACACCTTC. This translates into CASSTGQVEVYTF.

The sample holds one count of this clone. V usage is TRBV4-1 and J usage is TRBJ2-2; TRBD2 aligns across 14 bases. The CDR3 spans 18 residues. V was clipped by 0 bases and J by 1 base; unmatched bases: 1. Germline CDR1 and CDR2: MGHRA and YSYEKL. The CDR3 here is CASSQEGLAGGNTGELFF. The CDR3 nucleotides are TGCGCCAGCAGCCAAGAAGGACTAGCGGGGGGGAACACCGGGGAGCTGTTTTTT.

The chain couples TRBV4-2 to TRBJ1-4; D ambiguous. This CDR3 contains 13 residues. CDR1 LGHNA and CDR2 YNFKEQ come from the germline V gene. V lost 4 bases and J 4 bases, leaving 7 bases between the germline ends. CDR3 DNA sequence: TGTGCCAGCAGCCGAACATATAATGAAAAACTGTTTTTT. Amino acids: CASSRTYNEKLFF.